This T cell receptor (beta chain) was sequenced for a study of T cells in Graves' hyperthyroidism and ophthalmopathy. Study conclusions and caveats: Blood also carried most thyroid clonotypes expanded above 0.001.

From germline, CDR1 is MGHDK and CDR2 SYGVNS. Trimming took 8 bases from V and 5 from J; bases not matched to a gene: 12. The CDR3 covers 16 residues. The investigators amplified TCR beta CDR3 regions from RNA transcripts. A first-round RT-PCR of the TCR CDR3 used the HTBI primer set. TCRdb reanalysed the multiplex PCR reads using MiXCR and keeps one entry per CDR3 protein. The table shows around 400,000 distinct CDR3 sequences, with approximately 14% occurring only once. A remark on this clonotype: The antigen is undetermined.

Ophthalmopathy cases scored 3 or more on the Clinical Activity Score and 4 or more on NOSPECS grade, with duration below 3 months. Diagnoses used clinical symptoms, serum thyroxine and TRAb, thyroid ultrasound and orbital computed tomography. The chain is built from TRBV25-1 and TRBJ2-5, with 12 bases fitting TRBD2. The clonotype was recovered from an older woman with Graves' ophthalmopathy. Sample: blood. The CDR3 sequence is CASGRLAGVGRETQYF. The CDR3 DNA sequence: TGTGCCAGCGGTAGACTAGCGGGAGTAGGTCGGGAGACCCAGTACTTC.